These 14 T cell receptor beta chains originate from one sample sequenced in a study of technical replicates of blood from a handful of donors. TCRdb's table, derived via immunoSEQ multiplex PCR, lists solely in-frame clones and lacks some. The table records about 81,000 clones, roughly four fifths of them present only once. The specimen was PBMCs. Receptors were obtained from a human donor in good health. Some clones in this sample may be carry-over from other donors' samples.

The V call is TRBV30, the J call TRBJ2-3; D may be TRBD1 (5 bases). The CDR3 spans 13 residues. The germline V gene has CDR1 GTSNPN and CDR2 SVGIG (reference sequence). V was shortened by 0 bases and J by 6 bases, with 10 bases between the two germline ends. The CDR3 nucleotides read TGTGCCTGGAGTGTTCCAGGGTCGGATACGCAGTATTTT. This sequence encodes CAWSVPGSDTQYF.

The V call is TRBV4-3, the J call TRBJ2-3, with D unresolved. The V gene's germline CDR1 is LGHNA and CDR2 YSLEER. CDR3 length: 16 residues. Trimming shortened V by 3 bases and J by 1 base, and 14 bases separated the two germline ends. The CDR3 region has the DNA TGCGCCAGCAGCCACTATGCAAGCCGCGGCACAGATACGCAGTATTTT. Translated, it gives CASSHYASRGTDTQYF.

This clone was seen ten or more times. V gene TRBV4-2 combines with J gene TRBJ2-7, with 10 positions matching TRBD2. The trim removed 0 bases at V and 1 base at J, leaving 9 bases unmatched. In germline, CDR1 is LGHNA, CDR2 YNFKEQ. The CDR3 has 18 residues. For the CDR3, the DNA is TGTGCCAGCAGCCAAGATACTCTAGTTAGCGGGGGGTCCTACGAGCAGTACTTC. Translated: CASSQDTLVSGGSYEQYF.

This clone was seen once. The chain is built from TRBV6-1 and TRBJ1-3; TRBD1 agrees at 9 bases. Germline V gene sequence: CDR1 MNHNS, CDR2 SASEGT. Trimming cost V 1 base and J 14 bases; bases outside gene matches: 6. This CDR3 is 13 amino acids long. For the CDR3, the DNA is TGTGCCAGCAGTGAAGAGGGACGGACAGGGGTATATTTT. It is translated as CASSEEGRTGVYF.

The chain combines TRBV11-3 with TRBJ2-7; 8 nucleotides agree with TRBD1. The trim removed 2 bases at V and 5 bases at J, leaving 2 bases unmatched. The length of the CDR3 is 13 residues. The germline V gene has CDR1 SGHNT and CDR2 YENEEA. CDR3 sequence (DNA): TGTGCCAGCAGCTTATTACAGGGGGACGAGCAGTACTTC. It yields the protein CASSLLQGDEQYF.

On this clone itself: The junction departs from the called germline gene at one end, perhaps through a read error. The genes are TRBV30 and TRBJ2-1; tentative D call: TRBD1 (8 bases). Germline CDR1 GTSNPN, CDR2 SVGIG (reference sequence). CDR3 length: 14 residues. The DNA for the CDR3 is TGTGCCTGGACGGACAGGGAGGGGATCGATGAGCGGTTCTTC. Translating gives CAWTDREGIDERFF.

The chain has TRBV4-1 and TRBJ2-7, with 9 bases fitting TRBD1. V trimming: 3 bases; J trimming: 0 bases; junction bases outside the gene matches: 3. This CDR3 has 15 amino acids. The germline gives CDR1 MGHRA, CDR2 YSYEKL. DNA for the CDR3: TGCGCCAGCAGCCAGGGACAGGGAGGCTCCTACGAGCAGTACTTC. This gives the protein CASSQGQGGSYEQYF.

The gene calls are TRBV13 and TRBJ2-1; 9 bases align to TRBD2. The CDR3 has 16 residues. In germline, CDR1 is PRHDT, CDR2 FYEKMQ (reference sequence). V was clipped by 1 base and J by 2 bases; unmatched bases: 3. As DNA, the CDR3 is TGTGCCAGCAGCTTAGAGGGCGGGGGGGCCTACAATGAGCAGTTCTTC. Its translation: CASSLEGGGAYNEQFF.

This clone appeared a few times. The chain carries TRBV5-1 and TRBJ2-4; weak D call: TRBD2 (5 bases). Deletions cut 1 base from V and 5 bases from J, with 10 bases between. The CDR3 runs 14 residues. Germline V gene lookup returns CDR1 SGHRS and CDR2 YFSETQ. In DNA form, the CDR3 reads TGCGCCAGCAGCTTGAGCACTAGAGAAAACATTCAGTACTTC. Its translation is CASSLSTRENIQYF.

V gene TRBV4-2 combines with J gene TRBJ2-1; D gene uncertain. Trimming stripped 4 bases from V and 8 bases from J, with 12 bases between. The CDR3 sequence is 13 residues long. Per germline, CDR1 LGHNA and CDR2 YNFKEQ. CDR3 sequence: CASSRRGEDEQFF. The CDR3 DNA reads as TGTGCCAGCAGCCGTCGAGGAGAGGATGAGCAGTTCTTC.

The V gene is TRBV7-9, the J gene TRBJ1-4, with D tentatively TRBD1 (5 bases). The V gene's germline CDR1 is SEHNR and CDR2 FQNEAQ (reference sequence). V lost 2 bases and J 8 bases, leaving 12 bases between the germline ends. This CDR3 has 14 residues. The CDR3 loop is CASSLQGGREKLFF. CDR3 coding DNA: TGTGCCAGCAGCTTACAGGGAGGCCGAGAAAAACTGTTTTTT.

The CDR3 coding sequence is TGCGCCAGCAGCCAAGAAGGGGCCCCGAAGGGAGAGACCCAGTACTTC. Protein: CASSQEGAPKGETQYF. The chain recombines TRBV4-3 with TRBJ2-5; TRBD1 is a possible D gene (5 bases). V dropped 0 bases and J dropped 4 bases, with 15 bases sitting between them. Germline-derived CDR1 and CDR2 are LGHNA and YSLEER. This CDR3 spans 16 amino acids.

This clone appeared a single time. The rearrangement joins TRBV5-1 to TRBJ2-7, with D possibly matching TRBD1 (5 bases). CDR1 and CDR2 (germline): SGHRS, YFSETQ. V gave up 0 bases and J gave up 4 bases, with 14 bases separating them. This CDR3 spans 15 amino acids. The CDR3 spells CASSLEGRPGYEQYF. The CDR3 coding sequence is TGCGCCAGCAGCTTGGAAGGACGTCCAGGGTACGAGCAGTACTTC.

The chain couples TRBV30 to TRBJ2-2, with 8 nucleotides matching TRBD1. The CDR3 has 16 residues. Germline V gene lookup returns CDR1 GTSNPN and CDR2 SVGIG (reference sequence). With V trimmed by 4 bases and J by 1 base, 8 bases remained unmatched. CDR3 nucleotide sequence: TGTGCCTGGAACCAGGGGGCGTTGATGAACACCGGGGAGCTGTTTTTT. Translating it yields CAWNQGALMNTGELFF.